The 25 T cell receptor beta chains below all came from one sample that was sequenced in a study of shared clonotypes between healthy human individuals. This table comes from immunoSEQ multiplex PCR, and its TCRdb copy is limited to in-frame clones, with some not included. The data contain more than 2 million clones, around 93% of them singletons. CD45RO-negative, CCR7-positively selected cells formed the naive CD8 fraction, excluding terminally differentiated effector memory CD45RA+ cells. Sample: naive CD8+ T cells from PBMCs. These receptors all stem from a man between 18 and 35 years old in good health. Some clones in this sample may be carry-over from other donors' samples.

The V gene is TRBV14, the J gene TRBJ2-2, with D possibly matching TRBD2 (6 bases). The CDR3 covers 17 residues. Germline-derived CDR1 and CDR2 are SGHDN and FVKESK. V was cut by 3 bases and J by 1 base, with 15 bases left in between. The CDR3: CASSQFLAGKNTGELFF. The CDR3 DNA reads TGTGCCAGCAGCCAGTTTTTGGCGGGAAAGAACACCGGGGAGCTGTTTTTT.

The genes are TRBV5-6 and TRBJ2-7; perhaps TRBD1 as D (5 bases). V was pared by 5 bases and J by 5 bases, with 20 bases between. The germline V gene encodes CDR1 SGHDT and CDR2 YYEEEE. This CDR3 comprises 15 residues. CDR3 sequence reads: CASSPTPAGIHEQYF. DNA of the CDR3: TGTGCCAGCAGTCCAACCCCGGCAGGGATCCACGAGCAGTACTTC.

This rearrangement joins TRBV27 to TRBJ2-3; 7 nucleotides agree with TRBD2. Germline V CDR1 and CDR2: MNHEY, SMNVEV (reference sequence). The ends lost 6 bases at V and 8 bases at J; junction bases unmatched: 11. This CDR3 comprises 14 residues. The CDR3 reads CASRGLEGIGTQYF. As DNA, the CDR3 is TGTGCCAGCAGAGGACTAGAGGGGATTGGTACGCAGTATTTT.

The chain is built from TRBV27 and TRBJ2-2, with 7 nucleotides matching TRBD1. Germline CDR1 MNHEY, CDR2 SMNVEV (reference sequence). This CDR3 is 13 amino acids long. After removal of 8 bases from V and 7 bases from J, the junction contained 7 bases not matched to a gene. CDR3 region: CASFDRVDGELFF. CDR3 DNA sequence: TGTGCCAGCTTTGACAGGGTAGACGGGGAGCTGTTTTTT.

The rearrangement uses TRBV30 and TRBJ2-7; D not resolved. V was cut by 2 bases and J by 0 bases, with 11 bases left in between. Looked up from germline, CDR1 is GTSNPN and CDR2 is SVGIG (reference sequence). CDR3 length: 14 amino acids. The DNA for the CDR3 is TGTGCCTGGAGTATGGTAGGCAGCTCCTACGAGCAGTACTTC. This codes for CAWSMVGSSYEQYF.

The chain is built from TRBV4-3 and TRBJ2-4; weak D call: TRBD2 (7 bases). V shed 0 bases and J shed 6 bases, with 9 bases lying between them. This CDR3 is 14 amino acids long. Looked up from germline, CDR1 is LGHNA and CDR2 is YSLEER. The CDR3 sequence: CASSQDRGGNIQYF. CDR3 in DNA: TGCGCCAGCAGCCAAGATAGGGGGGGAAACATTCAGTACTTC.

The chain recombines TRBV28 with TRBJ1-1; the D is unclear. Germline V gene sequence: CDR1 MDHEN, CDR2 SYDVKM. V lost 3 bases to trimming and J lost 5 bases, with 7 bases between them. The CDR3 is 12 residues long. The CDR3: CASSFVGTEAFF. The CDR3, as DNA: TGTGCCAGCAGTTTTGTGGGGACTGAAGCTTTCTTT.

The genes are TRBV19 and TRBJ1-1; TRBD1 matches at 9 bases. V gave up 3 bases and J gave up 7 bases; unmatched junction bases: 6. This CDR3 is built from 14 residues. CDR1 LNHDA and CDR2 SQIVND come from the germline V gene (reference sequence). DNA of the CDR3: TGTGCCAGTAGTATCCGGACAGGGGCCTTTGAAGCTTTCTTT. This gives the protein CASSIRTGAFEAFF.

The chain links TRBV9 to TRBJ2-7, with D tentatively TRBD2 (5 bases). The CDR3 spans 14 residues. Germline-derived CDR1 and CDR2 are SGDLS and YYNGEE. Trimming removed 3 bases at V and 6 bases at J, with 16 bases between. The CDR3 DNA follows: TGTGCCAGCAGCGGAATCGGACTCCAAGGCGAGCAGTACTTC. Translated: CASSGIGLQGEQYF.

The chain joins TRBV27 to TRBJ2-7; D is undetermined. The CDR3 consists of 13 residues. CDR1 is MNHEY and CDR2 is SMNVEV in the germline V gene (reference sequence). V was trimmed by 4 bases and J by 7 bases, leaving 14 bases between them. The CDR3 loop is CASSSDGGREQYF. The CDR3 DNA reads TGTGCCAGCAGTTCGGACGGCGGCCGGGAGCAGTACTTC.

CDR3 protein: CASSPGVDNQPQHF. The CDR3 DNA reads as TGCGCCAGCAGCCCAGGGGTGGACAATCAGCCCCAGCATTTT. V is TRBV4-3 and J is TRBJ1-5, with D possibly matching TRBD1 (6 bases). The CDR3 covers 14 residues. The germline CDR1 and CDR2 sequences are LGHNA and YSLEER. The ends were cut back, 4 bases at V and 3 bases at J, with 10 bases in the middle.

This chain uses TRBV6-6 with TRBJ2-2; perhaps TRBD1 as D (6 bases). This CDR3 is built from 15 residues. Trimming took 6 bases from V and 1 from J, leaving 12 bases between them. Germline V gene data show CDR1 as MNHNY and CDR2 as SVGAGI (reference sequence). The DNA of the CDR3 is TGTGCCAGCAGACACCCGGGACAGAACACCGGGGAGCTGTTTTTT. As protein: CASRHPGQNTGELFF.

This chain connects TRBV4-1 to TRBJ1-5; a possible D gene is TRBD1 (5 bases). Trimming stripped 0 bases from V and 4 bases from J, with 25 bases between. From germline, CDR1 is MGHRA and CDR2 YSYEKL. The CDR3 loop spans 20 amino acids. The CDR3 here is CASSQESAHISTDGNQPQHF. CDR3 bases: TGCGCCAGCAGCCAAGAATCCGCCCACATCTCGACAGATGGAAATCAGCCCCAGCATTTT.

The gene calls are TRBV13 and TRBJ2-1; no reliable D call. The CDR3 is made up of 11 amino acids. CDR1 is PRHDT and CDR2 is FYEKMQ in the germline V gene (reference sequence). V was cut by 5 bases and J by 8 bases, with 7 bases left in between. CDR3 sequence reads: CASSVDYEQFF. CDR3 DNA sequence: TGTGCCAGCAGCGTCGACTATGAGCAGTTCTTC. The variable domain in full, completed from reference TRBV13 and TRBJ2-1, reads AAGVIQSPRHLIKEKRETATLKCYPIPRHDTVYWYQQGPGQDPQFLISFYEKMQSDKGSIPDRFSAQQFSDYHSELNMSSLELGDSALYFCASSVDYEQFFGPGTRLTVL.

The chain is built from TRBV7-9 and TRBJ2-6; no firm D call. This CDR3 is built from 16 residues. V shed 5 bases and J shed 3 bases, with 14 bases lying between them. Germline lookup yields CDR1 SEHNR and CDR2 FQNEAQ (reference sequence). The DNA for the CDR3 is TGTGCCAGCAGCCAAATCTCTGATTATGGGGCCAACGTCCTGACTTTC. This translates into CASSQISDYGANVLTF.

The rearrangement links TRBV4-1 to TRBJ2-5, with a tentative D call TRBD1 (6 bases). The CDR3 consists of 15 residues. Germline assignment: CDR1 MGHRA and CDR2 YSYEKL. V dropped 0 bases and J dropped 2 bases, with 10 bases sitting between them. The CDR3 DNA is TGCGCCAGCAGCCAAGATCTAGGACAGCAAGAGACCCAGTACTTC. This encodes CASSQDLGQQETQYF.

This clone was counted between two and nine times. The chain joins TRBV28 to TRBJ1-2; 9 bases map to TRBD1. J gave up 4 bases and V 2 bases, and 8 bases lay outside the gene matches. CDR3 length equals 16 residues. The germline gives CDR1 MDHEN, CDR2 SYDVKM. The CDR3 nucleotides are TGTGCCAGCAGTTTAATGGACAGGGGAGTCGGCTATGGCTACACCTTC. This translates into CASSLMDRGVGYGYTF.

The J gene is TRBJ2-7, the V gene TRBV28; 9 positions agree with TRBD1. The CDR3 runs to 16 residues. V trimming: 4 bases; J trimming: 0 bases; junction bases outside the gene matches: 7. The V gene's germline CDR1 is MDHEN and CDR2 SYDVKM. The CDR3 sequence is CASSWAQGAFSYEQYF. CDR3 nucleotide sequence: TGTGCCAGCAGTTGGGCACAGGGGGCATTCTCCTACGAGCAGTACTTC.

The rearrangement uses TRBV30 and TRBJ2-1, with 7 bases lining up with TRBD2. Germline CDR1 and CDR2: GTSNPN and SVGIG (reference sequence). CDR3 length equals 14 residues. The V gene end was trimmed by 3 bases and the J gene end by 6 bases; junction bases not matched to a gene: 8. The CDR3 region has the DNA TGTGCCTGGAGCTTGGCGGGAGTTGTCAATGAGCAGTTCTTC. Its protein is CAWSLAGVVNEQFF. Full variable domain (rest looked up from reference TRBV30 and TRBJ2-1): SQTIHQWPATLVQPVGSPLSLECTVEGTSNPNLYWYRQAAGRGLQLLFYSVGIGQISSEVPQNLSASRPQDRQFILSSKKLLLSDSGFYLCAWSLAGVVNEQFFGPGTRLTVL.

The chain is built from TRBV6-1 and TRBJ1-1; D unresolved. CDR1 is MNHNS and CDR2 is SASEGT in the germline V gene. The CDR3 is made up of 14 amino acids. V was cut by 7 bases and J by 1 base, with 13 bases left in between. The chain's CDR3 is CASKATAQNTEAFF. The DNA of the CDR3 is TGTGCCAGCAAGGCGACGGCCCAGAACACTGAAGCTTTCTTT.

The chain links TRBV5-5 to TRBJ1-5; TRBD1 aligns across 7 bases. This CDR3 is built from 18 residues. J was trimmed by 0 bases and V by 2 bases; bases with no gene match: 11. Germline V CDR1 and CDR2: SGHKS, YYEKEE (reference sequence). Here the CDR3 DNA reads TGTGCCAGCAGCTTCTACGACAGGGTGGTGGATAGCAATCAGCCCCAGCATTTT. Its translation: CASSFYDRVVDSNQPQHF.

This clone was recorded only once. The chain couples TRBV27 to TRBJ2-7, with D perhaps given as TRBD1 or TRBD2 (6 bases each). Germline V gene lookup returns CDR1 MNHEY and CDR2 SMNVEV (reference sequence). This CDR3 contains 15 residues. The V gene lost 3 bases and the J gene lost 6 bases, with 18 bases spanning the gap. CDR3: CASSFSPGAAGEQYF. CDR3 nucleotides: TGTGCCAGCAGTTTTTCCCCGGGGGCGGCGGGCGAGCAGTACTTC.

With regard to this clone: Other DNA sequences in the same sample also yield this CDR3. The chain joins TRBV7-9 to TRBJ2-7; D not certain. The CDR3 extends over 13 amino acids. The germline V and J ends were trimmed by 5 bases and 1 base, with 9 bases remaining between them. CDR1 and CDR2 (germline): SEHNR, FQNEAQ (reference sequence). Written as DNA, the CDR3 is TGTGCCAGCAGCCCTGGCCTTTCCTACGAGCAGTACTTC. Translating it yields CASSPGLSYEQYF.

The gene calls are TRBV7-8 and TRBJ2-1, with 8 nucleotides matching TRBD1. Germline CDR1 and CDR2: SGHVS and FQNEAQ. Trimming took 7 bases from V and 5 from J; bases not matched to a gene: 19. The CDR3 contains 18 residues. CDR3 bases: TGTGCCAGCACCCATGAGGAGGAAACAGGGGGTTACGACAATGAGCAGTTCTTC. Its protein product is CASTHEEETGGYDNEQFF.

CDR3 nucleotide sequence: TGTGCCAGCTCACTGTGGAAATCTGGAAACACCATATATTTT. This encodes CASSLWKSGNTIYF. This chain joins TRBV18 and TRBJ1-3; unclear D gene. The CDR3 is made up of 14 amino acids. V was trimmed by 4 bases and J by 1 base, leaving 8 bases between them. Germline V CDR1 and CDR2: KGHSH, LQKENI.